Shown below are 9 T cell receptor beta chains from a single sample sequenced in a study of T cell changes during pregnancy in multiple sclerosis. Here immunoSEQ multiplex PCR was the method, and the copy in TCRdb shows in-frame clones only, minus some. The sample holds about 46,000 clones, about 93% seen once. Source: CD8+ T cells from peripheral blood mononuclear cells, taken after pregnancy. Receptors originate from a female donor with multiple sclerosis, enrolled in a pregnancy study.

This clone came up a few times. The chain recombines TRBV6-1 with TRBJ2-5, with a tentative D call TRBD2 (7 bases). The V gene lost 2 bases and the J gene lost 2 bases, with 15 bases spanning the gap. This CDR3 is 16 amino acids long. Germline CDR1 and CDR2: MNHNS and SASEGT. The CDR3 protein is CASSELEGRGQETQYF. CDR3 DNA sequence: TGTGCCAGCAGTGAACTGGAAGGGAGGGGGCAAGAGACCCAGTACTTC.

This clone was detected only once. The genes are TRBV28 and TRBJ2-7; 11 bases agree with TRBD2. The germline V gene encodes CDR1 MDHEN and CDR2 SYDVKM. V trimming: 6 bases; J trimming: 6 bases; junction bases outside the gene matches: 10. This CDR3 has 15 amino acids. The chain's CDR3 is CASRLNSGRAVEQYF. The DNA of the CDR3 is TGTGCCAGCAGACTTAATAGCGGGAGGGCCGTCGAGCAGTACTTC.

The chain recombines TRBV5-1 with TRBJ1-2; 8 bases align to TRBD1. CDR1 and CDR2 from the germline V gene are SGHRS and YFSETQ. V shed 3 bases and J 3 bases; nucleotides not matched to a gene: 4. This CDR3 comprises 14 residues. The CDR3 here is CASSSDRADYGYTF. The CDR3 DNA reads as TGCGCCAGCAGCTCGGACAGGGCAGACTATGGCTACACCTTC. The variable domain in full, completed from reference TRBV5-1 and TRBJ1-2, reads KAGVTQTPRYLIKTRGQQVTLSCSPISGHRSVSWYQQTPGQGLQFLFEYFSETQRNKGNFPGRFSGRQFSNSRSEMNVSTLELGDSALYLCASSSDRADYGYTFGSGTRLTVV.

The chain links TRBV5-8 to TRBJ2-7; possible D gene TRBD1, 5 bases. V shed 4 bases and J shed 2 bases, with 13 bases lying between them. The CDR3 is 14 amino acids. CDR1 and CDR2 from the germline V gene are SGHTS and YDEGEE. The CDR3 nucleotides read TGTGCCAGCAGCCGGCAAGGGGTCCCCTACGAGCAGTACTTC. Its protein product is CASSRQGVPYEQYF.

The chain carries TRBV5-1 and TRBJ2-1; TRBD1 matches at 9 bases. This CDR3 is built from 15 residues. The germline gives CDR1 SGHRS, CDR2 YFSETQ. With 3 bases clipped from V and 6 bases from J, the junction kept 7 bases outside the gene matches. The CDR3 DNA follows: TGCGCCAGCAGCTACTCGACAGGGGGAATCAATGAGCAGTTCTTC. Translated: CASSYSTGGINEQFF.

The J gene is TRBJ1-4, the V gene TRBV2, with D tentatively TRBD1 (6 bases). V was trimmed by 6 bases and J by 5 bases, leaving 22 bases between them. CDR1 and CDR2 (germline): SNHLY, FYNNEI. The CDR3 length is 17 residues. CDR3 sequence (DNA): TGTGCCAGCAGGAACACAGAATCAGGGGTCTTGAATGAAAAACTGTTTTTT. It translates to CASRNTESGVLNEKLFF.

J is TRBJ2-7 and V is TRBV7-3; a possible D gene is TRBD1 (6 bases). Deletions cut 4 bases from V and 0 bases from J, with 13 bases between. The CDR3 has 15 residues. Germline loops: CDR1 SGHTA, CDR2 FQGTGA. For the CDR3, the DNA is TGTGCCAGCAGCTGGGCCGGGACAAACTCCTACGAGCAGTACTTC. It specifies CASSWAGTNSYEQYF.

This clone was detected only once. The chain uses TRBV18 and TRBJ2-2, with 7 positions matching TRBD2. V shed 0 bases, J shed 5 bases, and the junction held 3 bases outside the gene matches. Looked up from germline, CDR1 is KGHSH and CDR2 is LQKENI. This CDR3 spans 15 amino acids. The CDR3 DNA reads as TGTGCCAGCTCACCACCGGCCGGGGGGACCGGGGAGCTGTTTTTT. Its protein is CASSPPAGGTGELFF.

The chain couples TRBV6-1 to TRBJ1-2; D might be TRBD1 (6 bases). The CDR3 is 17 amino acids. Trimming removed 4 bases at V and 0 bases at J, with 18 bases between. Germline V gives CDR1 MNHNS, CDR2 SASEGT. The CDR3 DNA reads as TGTGCCAGCAGTGTACCGGGACACTCATATCCTAACTATGGCTACACCTTC. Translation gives CASSVPGHSYPNYGYTF.